One and the same sample provided the 31 T cell receptor beta chains below, sequenced in a study of Ad26.COV2.S vaccination and SARS-CoV-2 variants. Treatment denoted: over 15 received Ad26.COV2.S at low or high dose, single or two shots; roughly 5 received placebo; per-sample allocation not given. Day 63 after the first vaccine or placebo injection was the time point for sampling. Clones were sequenced by immunoSEQ multiplex PCR, and TCRdb holds only the in-frame ones, with some missing. The sample lists roughly 380,000 clones, approximately 85% occurring once. The material was peripheral blood, obtained in a trial of Ad26.COV2.S vaccine versus placebo. The receptors were gathered from a person between 18 and 59 years old who received the Ad26.COV2.S COVID-19 vaccine or a placebo.

This clone was observed a single time. The chain employs TRBV9 and TRBJ2-5; D gene uncertain. V lost 4 bases to trimming and J lost 4 bases, with 26 bases between them. The CDR3 has 18 residues. The germline gives CDR1 SGDLS, CDR2 YYNGEE. The CDR3 reads CASSPRTRAFFGLETQYF. The DNA for the CDR3 is TGTGCCAGCAGCCCCCGGACCAGAGCGTTTTTTGGGTTAGAGACCCAGTACTTC.

The chain has TRBV15 and TRBJ2-2; D is possibly TRBD1 or TRBD2 (5 bases each). Germline CDR1 and CDR2: LNHNV and YYDKDF (reference sequence). The CDR3 extends over 14 amino acids. The V and J ends lost 0 bases and 7 bases respectively, with 9 bases between them. Written as DNA, the CDR3 is TGTGCCACCAGCAGAGAGAGAGGGGTCGGGGAGCTGTTTTTT. It encodes CATSRERGVGELFF.

This clone has just one count. The V call is TRBV3-1 (or the pseudogene TRBV3-2), the J call TRBJ2-7; possible D gene TRBD2, 5 bases. V shed 4 bases and J shed 9 bases, with 22 bases lying between them. The CDR3 totals 15 residues. CDR1 and CDR2 from the germline V gene are LGHDT and YNNKEL (reference sequence). As DNA, the CDR3 is TGTGCCAGCAGCCCCCAGGCAGCAGGAGGTTTATGGCAGTACTTC. It specifies CASSPQAAGGLWQYF.

V is TRBV6-5 and J is TRBJ2-5; D is unresolved. The germline CDR1 and CDR2 sequences are MNHEY and SVGAGI. V was clipped by 7 bases and J by 10 bases, with 13 bases between them. CDR3 length equals 11 residues. Written as DNA, the CDR3 is TGTGCCAGCACCGCCAATGGGGTCCAGTACTTC. Translating it yields CASTANGVQYF.

The CDR3 sequence: CASSQVSGDEGYTF. CDR3 nucleotides: TGCGCCAGCAGCCAAGTCTCTGGGGACGAGGGCTACACCTTC. The chain recombines TRBV4-3 with TRBJ1-2; a possible D gene is TRBD1 (5 bases). The V gene lost 1 base and the J gene lost 8 bases, with 14 bases spanning the gap. CDR1 is LGHNA, CDR2 YSLEER, per germline. This CDR3 is built from 14 residues.

The genes are TRBV6-1 and TRBJ2-4, with a possible D match to TRBD2 (5 bases). This CDR3 has 16 residues. Trimming took off 2 bases at V and 1 base at J, with 12 bases between the two ends. CDR1 and CDR2 (germline): MNHNS, SASEGT. The CDR3 loop is CASSEILSGAKNIQYF. Written as DNA, the CDR3 is TGTGCCAGCAGTGAAATATTATCGGGGGCCAAAAACATTCAGTACTTC.

V and J are TRBV13 and TRBJ1-2; TRBD1 agrees at 7 bases. Germline loops: CDR1 PRHDT, CDR2 FYEKMQ (reference sequence). Unmatched junction bases numbered 3, after V lost 0 bases and J lost 2 bases. The CDR3 contains 15 residues. CDR3 nucleotides: TGTGCCAGCAGCTTAGGGCAGGGGGGGAACTATGGCTACACCTTC. Translating gives CASSLGQGGNYGYTF.

The chain recombines TRBV6-5 with TRBJ1-2; D possibly corresponds to TRBD1 (6 bases). CDR3 length: 14 residues. The V gene's germline CDR1 is MNHEY and CDR2 SVGAGI. V was trimmed by 0 bases and J by 7 bases, leaving 12 bases between them. The CDR3 sequence: CASSYSGGSPGYTF. The CDR3 DNA follows: TGTGCCAGCAGTTACTCGGGGGGCAGCCCTGGCTACACCTTC.

This rearrangement joins TRBV29-1 to TRBJ2-3; 7 nucleotides align to TRBD2. The CDR3 covers 15 residues. The V and J ends lost 4 bases and 5 bases, in that order; junction bases with no gene match: 12. Germline assignment: CDR1 SQVTM and CDR2 ANQGSEA. The CDR3 spells CSVVFEGGPGDTQYF. CDR3 bases: TGCAGCGTTGTTTTTGAGGGAGGGCCGGGAGATACGCAGTATTTT.

Only a few counts were recorded for this clone. This chain links TRBV12-3 or TRBV12-4 with TRBJ1-6, with unresolved D. Trimming left V 2 bases short and J 11 bases short, with 10 bases between. The CDR3 spans 13 residues. This CDR3 is CASSLRGVPPLHF. The CDR3 DNA reads TGTGCCAGCAGTTTACGGGGTGTCCCACCCCTCCACTTT.

This sequence joins TRBV11-2 and TRBJ1-2, with TRBD1 matching 7 bases. CDR1 and CDR2 from the germline V gene are SGHAT and FQNNGV. J was trimmed by 3 bases and V by 5 bases; bases with no gene match: 12. The CDR3 length is 16 residues. The CDR3 reads CASSLHRGGTDYGYTF. The CDR3 coding sequence is TGTGCCAGCAGCCTCCACAGGGGCGGGACAGACTATGGCTACACCTTC.

This chain joins TRBV5-5 and TRBJ1-4, with D possibly matching TRBD1 (5 bases). This CDR3 region has 14 residues. Trimming left V 0 bases short and J 7 bases short, with 10 bases between. Germline values: CDR1 SGHKS, CDR2 YYEKEE (reference sequence). The CDR3 DNA is TGTGCCAGCAGCTTGGGGGACGGGGGTGAAAAACTGTTTTTT. Protein product: CASSLGDGGEKLFF.

This chain connects TRBV29-1 to TRBJ2-7; possible D gene TRBD1, 6 bases. This CDR3 spans 13 amino acids. Trimming removed 5 bases from V and 3 bases from J, with 14 bases in between. Per germline, CDR1 SQVTM and CDR2 ANQGSEA. CDR3 in amino acids: CSVRAGAGYEQYF. The CDR3 DNA sequence: TGCAGCGTTAGGGCAGGGGCAGGCTACGAGCAGTACTTC.

The chain has TRBV6-2 or TRBV6-3 and TRBJ2-5; 11 positions match TRBD2. The CDR3 sequence is 15 residues long. Per germline, CDR1 MNHEY and CDR2 SVGEGT. The ends lost 0 bases at V and 5 bases at J; junction bases unmatched: 2. CDR3 residues: CASSYSTSGTETQYF. CDR3 coding DNA: TGTGCCAGCAGTTACTCGACTAGCGGGACCGAGACCCAGTACTTC.

V gene TRBV9 combines with J gene TRBJ2-2, with D perhaps TRBD2 (6 bases). Germline loops: CDR1 SGDLS, CDR2 YYNGEE. Trimming shortened V by 4 bases and J by 1 base, and 11 bases separated the two germline ends. CDR3 length equals 15 residues. In DNA form, the CDR3 reads TGTGCCAGCAGCATGGGACTCTTGAACACCGGGGAGCTGTTTTTT. This gives the protein CASSMGLLNTGELFF.

The chain carries TRBV30 and TRBJ1-5, with 9 bases matching TRBD1. Germline CDR1 GTSNPN, CDR2 SVGIG (reference sequence). V lost 1 base and J lost 5; bases outside the gene matches: 0. This CDR3 is built from 13 residues. As DNA, the CDR3 is TGTGCCTGGAGTGGACAGGGGGATCAGCCCCAGCATTTT. Translation gives CAWSGQGDQPQHF.

The table lists this clone with a count of one. V is TRBV24-1 and J is TRBJ1-5; D possibly corresponds to TRBD1 (6 bases). There are 16 residues in the CDR3. In germline, CDR1 is KGHDR, CDR2 SFDVKD. The V and J ends lost 4 bases and 0 bases respectively, with 12 bases between them. The DNA of the CDR3 is TGTGCCACCAGTGACCCTCGGACAGATAGCAATCAGCCCCAGCATTTT. It encodes CATSDPRTDSNQPQHF.

This chain joins TRBV7-9 and TRBJ2-7, with TRBD2 matching over 16 bases. This CDR3 is built from 15 residues. V trimming: 6 bases; J trimming: 2 bases; junction bases outside the gene matches: 1. Germline loops: CDR1 SEHNR, CDR2 FQNEAQ (reference sequence). CDR3 sequence (DNA): TGTGCCAGCAGGGGACTAGCGGGAGGGACCTACGAGCAGTACTTC. The encoded protein is CASRGLAGGTYEQYF.

The chain combines TRBV6-5 with TRBJ2-7, with D possibly matching TRBD2 (6 bases). This CDR3 is built from 13 residues. The V gene lost 11 bases and the J gene lost 2 bases, with 16 bases spanning the gap. Germline V lookup: CDR1 MNHEY, CDR2 SVGAGI. CDR3 coding DNA: TGTGCCGGAGGGACCGCCAGGGCCTACGAGCAGTACTTC. Its translation is CAGGTARAYEQYF.

CDR3: CAWSVVNYGYTF. CDR3 DNA sequence: TGTGCCTGGAGTGTGGTCAACTATGGCTACACCTTC. The chain couples TRBV30 to TRBJ1-2; D is undetermined. The CDR3 totals 12 residues. Germline V lookup: CDR1 GTSNPN, CDR2 SVGIG (reference sequence). Trimming took 0 bases from V and 2 from J, leaving 4 bases between them.

The CDR3 spells CASSLGYGKKLFF. The CDR3 DNA reads TGTGCCAGCAGCTTAGGGTATGGGAAAAAACTGTTTTTT. This chain links TRBV7-2 with TRBJ1-4; D remains unclear. Germline CDR1 reads SGHTA; CDR2 reads FQGNSA. There are 13 residues in the CDR3. The V gene lost 1 base and the J gene lost 9 bases, with 9 bases spanning the gap.

This clone was counted between two and nine times. The chain recombines TRBV11-2 with TRBJ1-2; D remains unclear. The CDR3 loop spans 15 amino acids. V shed 4 bases and J shed 1 base, with 13 bases lying between them. Germline CDR1 SGHAT, CDR2 FQNNGV. The CDR3 loop reads CASSWLRSGNYGYTF. The CDR3 nucleotides are TGTGCCAGCAGCTGGCTACGGTCCGGTAACTATGGCTACACCTTC. Full variable domain (missing parts from reference TRBV11-2 and TRBJ1-2): EAGVAQSPRYKIIEKRQSVAFWCNPISGHATLYWYQQILGQGPKLLIQFQNNGVVDDSQLPKDRFSAERLKGVDSTLKIQPAKLEDSAVYLCASSWLRSGNYGYTFGSGTRLTVV.

This chain links TRBV13 with TRBJ1-6; D unresolved. This CDR3 contains 17 residues. CDR1 and CDR2 (germline): PRHDT, FYEKMQ (reference sequence). Trimming removed 0 bases from V and 0 bases from J, with 9 bases in between. CDR3 nucleotides: TGTGCCAGCAGCTTAGGCCTCCAGAGCTCCTATAATTCACCCCTCCACTTT. Its translation is CASSLGLQSSYNSPLHF.

The chain links TRBV18 to TRBJ1-4, with TRBD1 as a possible D gene (6 bases). V was pared by 6 bases and J by 4 bases, with 15 bases between. Germline V lookup: CDR1 KGHSH, CDR2 LQKENI. This CDR3 contains 15 residues. CDR3 in DNA: TGTGCCAGCTCTCACGACAGGTCCAGTAATGAAAAACTGTTTTTT. Protein product: CASSHDRSSNEKLFF.

V usage is TRBV9 and J usage is TRBJ2-7; D could derive from TRBD1 or TRBD2 (5 bases each). V gave up 1 base and J gave up 1 base, with 12 bases separating them. In germline, CDR1 is SGDLS, CDR2 YYNGEE. The CDR3 length is 15 residues. The CDR3: CASSVSSGRSYEQYF. DNA for the CDR3: TGTGCCAGCAGCGTAAGTTCGGGACGTTCCTACGAGCAGTACTTC. The entire variable domain, with the rest obtained from reference TRBV9 and TRBJ2-7, is as follows: DSGVTQTPKHLITATGQRVTLRCSPRSGDLSVYWYQQSLDQGLQFLIQYYNGEERAKGNILERFSAQQFPDLHSELNLSSLELGDSALYFCASSVSSGRSYEQYFGPGTRLTVT.

V is TRBV4-3 and J is TRBJ2-7, with D unresolved. V lost 1 base and J lost 3, with 13 bases in between. CDR1 and CDR2 (germline): LGHNA, YSLEER. This CDR3 comprises 15 residues. DNA of the CDR3: TGCGCCAGCAGCCAAGTACGGGCAGGTTACTACGAGCAGTACTTC. It codes for CASSQVRAGYYEQYF.

The chain has TRBV4-3 and TRBJ2-7, with 7 bases lining up with TRBD2. CDR3 length: 16 amino acids. After removal of 0 bases from V and 6 bases from J, the junction contained 11 bases not matched to a gene. CDR1 is LGHNA and CDR2 is YSLEER in the germline V gene. This CDR3 is CASSQDSSGTPGEQYF. Written as DNA, the CDR3 is TGCGCCAGCAGCCAAGATTCAAGCGGGACTCCCGGCGAGCAGTACTTC.

With respect to this clone: This sample includes further DNA sequences coding for the same CDR3. V is TRBV28 and J is TRBJ1-2, with unresolved D. Germline V CDR1 and CDR2: MDHEN, SYDVKM. The V and J ends lost 2 bases and 8 bases respectively, with 18 bases between them. The CDR3 covers 15 residues. In DNA form, the CDR3 reads TGTGCCAGCAGTTTACTAAAGGGCGGGGTGGGGGGCTACACCTTC. Translated, it gives CASSLLKGGVGGYTF.

V usage is TRBV10-2 and J usage is TRBJ1-2; 7 bases are a match to TRBD1. The V and J ends lost 6 bases and 5 bases, in that order; junction bases with no gene match: 3. Germline lookup yields CDR1 WSHSY and CDR2 SAAADI. The CDR3 contains 12 residues. CDR3 bases: TGCGCCAGCAGGGACAGGACTTATGGCTACACCTTC. Translated, it gives CASRDRTYGYTF.

This chain links TRBV5-1 with TRBJ1-4; TRBD1 aligns across 7 bases. CDR1 is SGHRS and CDR2 is YFSETQ in the germline V gene. After removal of 5 bases from V and 5 bases from J, the junction contained 6 bases not matched to a gene. There are 14 residues in the CDR3. Written as DNA, the CDR3 is TGCGCCAGCAGAGCAGACAGGGTGAATGAAAAACTGTTTTTT. Protein sequence: CASRADRVNEKLFF.

This chain uses TRBV7-7 with TRBJ2-5; tentatively, D is TRBD2 (7 bases). Germline CDR1 SSHAT, CDR2 FNYEAQ (reference sequence). V was shortened by 3 bases and J by 5 bases, with 16 bases between the two germline ends. The CDR3 has 15 residues. DNA for the CDR3: TGTGCCAGCAGCTTCGGGGGGCAAATGGGGGAGACCCAGTACTTC. The encoded protein is CASSFGGQMGETQYF.